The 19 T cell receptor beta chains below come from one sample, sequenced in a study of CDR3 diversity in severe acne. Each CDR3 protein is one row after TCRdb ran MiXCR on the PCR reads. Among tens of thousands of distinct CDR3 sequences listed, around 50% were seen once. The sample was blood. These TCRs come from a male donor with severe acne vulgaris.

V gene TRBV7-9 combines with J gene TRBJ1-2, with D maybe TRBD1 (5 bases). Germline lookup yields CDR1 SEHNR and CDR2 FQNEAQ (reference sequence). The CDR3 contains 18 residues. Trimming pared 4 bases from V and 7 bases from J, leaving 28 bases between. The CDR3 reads CASSSPESLFRGEGGYTF. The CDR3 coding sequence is TGTGCCAGCAGCTCACCGGAGTCCCTCTTCCGGGGGGAGGGTGGCTACACCTTC.

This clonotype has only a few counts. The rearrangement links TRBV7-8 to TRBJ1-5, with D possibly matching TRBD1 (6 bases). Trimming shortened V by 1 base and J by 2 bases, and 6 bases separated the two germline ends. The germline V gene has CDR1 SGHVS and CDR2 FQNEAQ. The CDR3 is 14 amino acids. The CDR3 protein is CASSLGQGNQPQHF. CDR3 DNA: TGTGCCAGCAGCTTAGGACAGGGCAATCAGCCCCAGCATTTT.

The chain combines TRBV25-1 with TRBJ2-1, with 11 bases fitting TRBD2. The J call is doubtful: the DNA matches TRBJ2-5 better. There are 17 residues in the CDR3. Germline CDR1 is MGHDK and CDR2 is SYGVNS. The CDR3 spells CASSELSSGRAQETQYF. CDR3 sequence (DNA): TGTGCCAGCAGTGAATTAAGTAGCGGGAGGGCCCAAGAGACCCAGTACTTC.

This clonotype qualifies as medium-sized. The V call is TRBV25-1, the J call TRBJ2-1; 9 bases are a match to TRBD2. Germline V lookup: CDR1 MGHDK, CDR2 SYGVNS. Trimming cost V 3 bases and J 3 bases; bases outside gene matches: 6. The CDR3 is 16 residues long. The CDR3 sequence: CASSEREGGHYNEQFF. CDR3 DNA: TGTGCCAGCAGTGAGCGGGAGGGCGGGCACTACAATGAGCAGTTCTTC. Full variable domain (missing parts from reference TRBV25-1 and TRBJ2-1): EADIYQTPRYLVIGTGKKITLECSQTMGHDKMYWYQQDPGMELHLIHYSYGVNSTEKGDLSSESTVSRIRTEHFPLTLESARPSHTSQYLCASSEREGGHYNEQFFGPGTRLTVL.

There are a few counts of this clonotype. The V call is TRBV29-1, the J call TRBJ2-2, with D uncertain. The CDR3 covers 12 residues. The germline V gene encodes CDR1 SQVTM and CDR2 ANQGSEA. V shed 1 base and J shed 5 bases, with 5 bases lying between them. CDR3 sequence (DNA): TGCAGCGTTGAAGGGGTTACCGGGGAGCTGTTTTTT. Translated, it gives CSVEGVTGELFF.

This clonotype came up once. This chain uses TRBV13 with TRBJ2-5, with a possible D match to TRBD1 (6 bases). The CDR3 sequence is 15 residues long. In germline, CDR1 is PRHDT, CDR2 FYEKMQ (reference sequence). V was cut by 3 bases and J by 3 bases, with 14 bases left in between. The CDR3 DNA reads TGTGCCAGCAGCTTCCACAGGGTGGGGGAAGAGACCCAGTACTTC. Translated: CASSFHRVGEETQYF.

DNA for the CDR3: TGTGCCAGTAGTATAGATGGGCTTGGGGCCAACGTCCTGACTTTC. It encodes CASSIDGLGANVLTF. V and J are TRBV19 and TRBJ2-6; D remains ambiguous. Trimming removed 0 bases at V and 3 bases at J, with 6 bases between. Germline loops: CDR1 LNHDA, CDR2 SQIVND (reference sequence). The CDR3 consists of 15 residues.

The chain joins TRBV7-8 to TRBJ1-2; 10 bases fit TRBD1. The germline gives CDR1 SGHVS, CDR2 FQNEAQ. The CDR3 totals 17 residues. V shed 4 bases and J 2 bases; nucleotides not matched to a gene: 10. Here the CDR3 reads CASSSVPGQGTNYGYTF. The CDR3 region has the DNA TGTGCCAGCAGCTCCGTCCCGGGACAGGGGACGAACTATGGCTACACCTTC.

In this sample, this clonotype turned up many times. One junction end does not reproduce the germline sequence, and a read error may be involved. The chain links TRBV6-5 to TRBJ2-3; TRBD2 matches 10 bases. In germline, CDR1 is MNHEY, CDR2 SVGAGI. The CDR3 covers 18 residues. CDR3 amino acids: CASSCSLPGLARTDMQYF. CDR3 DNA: TGTGCCAGCAGTTGCTCCCTTCCGGGACTAGCGCGAACAGATATGCAGTATTTT.

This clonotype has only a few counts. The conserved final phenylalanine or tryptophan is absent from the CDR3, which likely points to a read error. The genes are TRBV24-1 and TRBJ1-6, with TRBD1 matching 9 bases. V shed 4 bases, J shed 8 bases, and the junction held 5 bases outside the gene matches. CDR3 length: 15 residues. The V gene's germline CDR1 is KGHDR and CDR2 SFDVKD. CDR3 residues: CATSEMDRGHSPLHS. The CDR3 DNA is TGTGCCACCAGTGAGATGGACAGGGGTCATTCACCCCTCCACTCT.

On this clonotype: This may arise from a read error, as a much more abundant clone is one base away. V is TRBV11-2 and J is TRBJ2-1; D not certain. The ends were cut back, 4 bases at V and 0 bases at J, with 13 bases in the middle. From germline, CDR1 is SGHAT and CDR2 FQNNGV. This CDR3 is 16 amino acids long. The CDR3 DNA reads TGTGCCAGCAGCTCAGCTGTTCGTGGCTCCTACAATGAGCAGTTCTTC. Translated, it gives CASSSAVRGSYNEQFF.

CDR3 protein: CSANGQNYYGYTF. CDR3 nucleotide sequence: TGCAGTGCTAACGGACAGAACTACTATGGCTACACCTTC. The chain recombines TRBV20-1 with TRBJ1-2; D is perhaps TRBD1 (6 bases). Germline CDR1 is DFQATT and CDR2 is SNEGSKA (reference sequence). V dropped 4 bases and J dropped 3 bases, with 12 bases sitting between them. The CDR3 extends over 13 amino acids.

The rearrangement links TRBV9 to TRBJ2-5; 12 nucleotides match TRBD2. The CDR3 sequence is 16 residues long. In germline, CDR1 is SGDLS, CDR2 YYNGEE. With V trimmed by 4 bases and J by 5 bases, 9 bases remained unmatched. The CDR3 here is CASSRRTSGTGETQYF. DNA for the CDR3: TGTGCCAGCAGCAGACGGACTAGCGGGACCGGGGAGACCCAGTACTTC.

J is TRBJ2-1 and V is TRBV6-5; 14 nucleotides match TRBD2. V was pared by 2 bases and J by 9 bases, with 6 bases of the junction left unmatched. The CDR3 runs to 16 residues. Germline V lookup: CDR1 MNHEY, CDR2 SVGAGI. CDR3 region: CASSYGGGTSGSEQFF. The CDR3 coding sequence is TGTGCCAGCAGTTACGGGGGTGGGACTAGCGGGAGTGAGCAGTTCTTC.

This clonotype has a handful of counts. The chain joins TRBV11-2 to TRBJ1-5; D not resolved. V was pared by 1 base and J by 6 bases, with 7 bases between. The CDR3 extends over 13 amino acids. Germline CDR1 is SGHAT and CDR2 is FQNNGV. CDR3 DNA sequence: TGTGCCAGCAGCTTAGTTCAGTCTCAGCCCCAGCATTTT. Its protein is CASSLVQSQPQHF. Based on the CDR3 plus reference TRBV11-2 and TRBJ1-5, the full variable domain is EAGVAQSPRYKIIEKRQSVAFWCNPISGHATLYWYQQILGQGPKLLIQFQNNGVVDDSQLPKDRFSAERLKGVDSTLKIQPAKLEDSAVYLCASSLVQSQPQHFGDGTRLSIL.

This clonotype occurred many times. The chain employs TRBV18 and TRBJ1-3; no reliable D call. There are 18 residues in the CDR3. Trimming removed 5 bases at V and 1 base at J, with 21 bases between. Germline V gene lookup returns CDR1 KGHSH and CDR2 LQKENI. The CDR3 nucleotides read TGTGCCAGCTCAGAGGGCGAAGGACCCCAGGAATCTGGAAACACCATATATTTT. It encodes CASSEGEGPQESGNTIYF.

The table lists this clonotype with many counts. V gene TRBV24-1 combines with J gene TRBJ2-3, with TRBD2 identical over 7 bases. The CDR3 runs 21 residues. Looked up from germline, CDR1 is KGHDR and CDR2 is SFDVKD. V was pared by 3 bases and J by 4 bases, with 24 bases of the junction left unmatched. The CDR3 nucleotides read TGTGCCACCAGTGATCCCACCTCATCCAGAACTGGCGGGAGCCCCCCAGATACGCAGTATTTT. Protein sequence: CATSDPTSSRTGGSPPDTQYF.

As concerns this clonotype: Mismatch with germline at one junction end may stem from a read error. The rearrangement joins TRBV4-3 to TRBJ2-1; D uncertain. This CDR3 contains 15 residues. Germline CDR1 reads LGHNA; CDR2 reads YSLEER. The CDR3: CASGQDVISYNEQFF. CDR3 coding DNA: TGCGCCAGCGGCCAAGATGTAATCTCCTACAATGAGCAGTTCTTC.

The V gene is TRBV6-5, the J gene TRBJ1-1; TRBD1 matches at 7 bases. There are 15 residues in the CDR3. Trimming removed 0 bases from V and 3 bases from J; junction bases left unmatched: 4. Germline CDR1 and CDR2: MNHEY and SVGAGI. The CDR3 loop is CASSYSAGGHTEAFF. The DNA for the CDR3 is TGTGCCAGCAGTTACTCGGCAGGGGGGCACACTGAAGCTTTCTTT.